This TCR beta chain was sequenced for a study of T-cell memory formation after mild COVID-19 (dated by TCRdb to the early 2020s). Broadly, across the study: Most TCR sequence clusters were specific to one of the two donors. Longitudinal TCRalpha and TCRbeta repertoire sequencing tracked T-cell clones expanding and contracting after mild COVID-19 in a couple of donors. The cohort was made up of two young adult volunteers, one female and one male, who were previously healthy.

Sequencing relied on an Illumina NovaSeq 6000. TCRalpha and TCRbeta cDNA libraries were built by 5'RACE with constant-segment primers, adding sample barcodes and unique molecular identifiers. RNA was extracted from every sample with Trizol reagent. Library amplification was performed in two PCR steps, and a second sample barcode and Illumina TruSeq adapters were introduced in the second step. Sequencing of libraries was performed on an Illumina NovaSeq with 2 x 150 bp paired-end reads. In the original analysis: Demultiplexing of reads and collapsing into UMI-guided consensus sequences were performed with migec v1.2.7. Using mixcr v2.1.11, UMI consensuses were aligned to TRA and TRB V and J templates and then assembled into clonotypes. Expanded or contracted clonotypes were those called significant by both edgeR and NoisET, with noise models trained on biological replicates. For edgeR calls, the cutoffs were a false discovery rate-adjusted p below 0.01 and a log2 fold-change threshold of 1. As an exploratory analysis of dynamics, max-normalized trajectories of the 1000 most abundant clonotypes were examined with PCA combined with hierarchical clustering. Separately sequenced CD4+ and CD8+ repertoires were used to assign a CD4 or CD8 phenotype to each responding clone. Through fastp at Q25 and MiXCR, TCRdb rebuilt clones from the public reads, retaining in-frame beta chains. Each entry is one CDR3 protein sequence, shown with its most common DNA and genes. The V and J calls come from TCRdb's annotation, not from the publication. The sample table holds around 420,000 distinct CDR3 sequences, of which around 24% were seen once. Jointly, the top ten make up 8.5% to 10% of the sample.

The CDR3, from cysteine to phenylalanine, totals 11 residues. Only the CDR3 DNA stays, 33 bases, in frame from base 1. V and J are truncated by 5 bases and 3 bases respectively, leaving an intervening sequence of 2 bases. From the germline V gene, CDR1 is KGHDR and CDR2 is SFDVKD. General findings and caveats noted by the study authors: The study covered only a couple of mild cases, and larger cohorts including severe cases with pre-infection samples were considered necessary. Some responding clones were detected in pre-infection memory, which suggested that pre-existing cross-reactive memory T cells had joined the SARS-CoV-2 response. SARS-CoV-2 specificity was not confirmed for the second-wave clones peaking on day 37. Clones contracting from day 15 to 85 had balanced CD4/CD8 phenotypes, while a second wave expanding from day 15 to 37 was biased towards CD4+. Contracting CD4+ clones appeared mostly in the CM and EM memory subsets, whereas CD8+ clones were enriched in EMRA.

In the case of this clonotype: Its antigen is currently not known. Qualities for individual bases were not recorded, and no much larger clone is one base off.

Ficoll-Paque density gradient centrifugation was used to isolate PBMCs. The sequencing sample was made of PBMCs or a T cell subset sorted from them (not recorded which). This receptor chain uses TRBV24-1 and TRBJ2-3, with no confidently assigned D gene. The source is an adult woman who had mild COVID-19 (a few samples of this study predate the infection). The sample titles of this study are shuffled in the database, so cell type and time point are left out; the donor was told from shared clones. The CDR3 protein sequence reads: CATSATDTQYF. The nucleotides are TGTGCCACCAGTGCGACAGATACGCAGTATTTT.